Shown below are 26 T cell receptor beta chains from a single sample sequenced in a study of T cell responses to AZD1222 COVID-19 vaccine. Using immunoSEQ multiplex PCR, the repertoire was profiled, and TCRdb retains in-frame clones only, with some absent. This table holds 75,000 to 95,000 clones, approximately 81% found once. Sequenced material: peripheral blood, taken on day 0 of AZD1222 vaccination. These receptors were obtained from an adult in good health.

The rearrangement joins TRBV28 to TRBJ2-7, with D tentatively TRBD2 (6 bases). Trimming removed 6 bases from V and 3 bases from J, with 15 bases in between. CDR3 size: 14 residues. Per germline, CDR1 MDHEN and CDR2 SYDVKM. The DNA of the CDR3 is TGTGCCAGCAGCAGGGACTCCTCCATCTACGAGCAGTACTTC. Protein: CASSRDSSIYEQYF.

The V call is TRBV27, the J call TRBJ2-1; 9 nucleotides line up with TRBD2. V shed 3 bases, J shed 6 bases, and the junction held 3 bases outside the gene matches. The V gene's germline CDR1 is MNHEY and CDR2 SMNVEV (reference sequence). This CDR3 comprises 14 residues. The CDR3 loop is CASSFTSGPNEQFF. The CDR3 DNA is TGTGCCAGCAGTTTCACTAGCGGGCCCAATGAGCAGTTCTTC.

V is TRBV28 and J is TRBJ1-5; D call uncertain. The germline CDR1 and CDR2 sequences are MDHEN and SYDVKM. The CDR3 sequence is 14 residues long. V shed 5 bases and J shed 6 bases, with 14 bases lying between them. The chain's CDR3 is CASSLGGKAQPQHF. The DNA for the CDR3 is TGTGCCAGCAGTCTCGGAGGGAAAGCTCAGCCCCAGCATTTT.

This chain links TRBV7-2 with TRBJ2-3; maybe TRBD2 (5 bases). Trimming left V 7 bases short and J 5 bases short, with 13 bases between. The germline CDR1 and CDR2 sequences are SGHTA and FQGNSA. The CDR3 spans 13 residues. The CDR3 loop reads CASKEGGGDTQYF. CDR3 nucleotide sequence: TGTGCCAGCAAAGAGGGCGGTGGAGATACGCAGTATTTT.

Here the CDR3 reads CASSDRTSGNQGEQYF. DNA of the CDR3: TGTGCCAGCAGTGATCGGACTAGCGGGAACCAGGGCGAGCAGTACTTC. J is TRBJ2-7 and V is TRBV2; 12 nucleotides agree with TRBD2. CDR1 is SNHLY, CDR2 FYNNEI, per germline. Trimming removed 3 bases from V and 6 bases from J; junction bases left unmatched: 9. The CDR3 is 16 amino acids.

CDR3 in amino acids: CASSARQSPRNTIYF. For the CDR3, the DNA is TGTGCCAGCAGCGCCCGACAGAGCCCAAGAAACACCATATATTTT. This chain links TRBV9 with TRBJ1-3; perhaps TRBD1 as D (5 bases). This CDR3 region has 15 residues. The V and J ends lost 3 bases and 5 bases respectively, with 15 bases between them. Germline values: CDR1 SGDLS, CDR2 YYNGEE.

The chain joins TRBV7-8 to TRBJ1-2; weak D call: TRBD1 (5 bases). This CDR3 contains 13 residues. The germline V and J ends were trimmed by 5 bases and 8 bases, with 15 bases remaining between them. CDR1 is SGHVS and CDR2 is FQNEAQ in the germline V gene. CDR3 coding DNA: TGTGCCAGCAGCCCTATAGGGGCAGAGGGCTACACCTTC. Its protein product is CASSPIGAEGYTF.

The chain joins TRBV25-1 to TRBJ2-7; D is unclear. Trimming took off 3 bases at V and 0 bases at J, with 12 bases between the two ends. The CDR3 has 15 amino acids. CDR1 is MGHDK and CDR2 is SYGVNS in the germline V gene. The CDR3 DNA reads as TGTGCCAGCAGTGACCTTAAGGCTAGCTCCTACGAGCAGTACTTC. Protein: CASSDLKASSYEQYF.

About this clone itself: Sequence at one end of the junction differs from germline and may be a read error. Other DNA sequences in this sample translate to the same CDR3. The chain combines TRBV7-7 with TRBJ2-1; 9 bases align to TRBD1. CDR3 size: 16 residues. CDR1 SSHAT and CDR2 FNYEAQ come from the germline V gene (reference sequence). In DNA, the CDR3 is TGTGCTAGCAGCCAAGCCGGGACAGGGATCAACAATGAGCAGTTCTTC. It codes for CASSQAGTGINNEQFF.

The chain uses TRBV3-1 (or the pseudogene TRBV3-2) and TRBJ2-5, with a tentative D call TRBD2 (6 bases). Germline-derived CDR1 and CDR2 are LGHDT and YNNKEL (reference sequence). V gave up 8 bases and J gave up 0 bases, with 16 bases separating them. The CDR3 extends over 15 amino acids. The CDR3 coding sequence is TGTGCCAGCCGGGCGGGGCGCTATTACCAAGAGACCCAGTACTTC. This codes for CASRAGRYYQETQYF.

The chain is built from TRBV27 and TRBJ1-4; no firm D call. The CDR3 sequence is 14 residues long. Germline CDR1 reads MNHEY; CDR2 reads SMNVEV (reference sequence). V lost 6 bases, J lost 4 bases, and 12 bases lay in between. CDR3 residues: CASSPVGHNEKLFF. DNA for the CDR3: TGTGCCAGCAGCCCCGTGGGCCATAATGAAAAACTGTTTTTT.

This chain links TRBV28 with TRBJ2-3; 10 bases line up with TRBD2. J lost 1 base, V lost 3 bases, and 1 base had no gene match. The germline V gene has CDR1 MDHEN and CDR2 SYDVKM. CDR3 length equals 15 residues. CDR3 coding DNA: TGTGCCAGCAGTTTCCTAGCGGGGGGCACAGATACGCAGTATTTT. This translates into CASSFLAGGTDTQYF.

The CDR3 reads CASNNAGTYEQYF. The CDR3 coding sequence is TGTGCCAGCAACAACGCGGGCACCTACGAGCAGTACTTC. The chain carries TRBV6-5 and TRBJ2-7, with a tentative D call TRBD2 (5 bases). The CDR3 runs 13 residues. Germline-derived CDR1 and CDR2 are MNHEY and SVGAGI. V gave up 7 bases and J gave up 2 bases, with 12 bases separating them.

This sequence joins TRBV15 and TRBJ1-5; 8 bases map to TRBD1. J lost 6 bases, V lost 3 bases, and 7 bases had no gene match. This CDR3 spans 15 amino acids. From germline, CDR1 is LNHNV and CDR2 YYDKDF (reference sequence). CDR3 residues: CATSRDRERGQPQHF. The CDR3, as DNA: TGTGCCACCAGCAGGGACAGGGAGAGGGGTCAGCCCCAGCATTTT.

This chain's CDR3 is CASSWAPGPEQFF. The DNA of the CDR3 is TGTGCCAGCAGCTGGGCCCCTGGGCCTGAGCAGTTCTTC. The chain recombines TRBV5-4 with TRBJ2-1; D uncertain. CDR1 is SGHNT, CDR2 YYREEE, per germline (reference sequence). Trimming took off 3 bases at V and 9 bases at J, with 13 bases between the two ends. The CDR3 runs to 13 residues. The complete variable domain, with remaining parts taken from reference TRBV5-4 and TRBJ2-1, reads ETGVTQSPTHLIKTRGQQVTLRCSSQSGHNTVSWYQQALGQGPQFIFQYYREEENGRGNFPPRFSGLQFPNYSSELNVNALELDDSALYLCASSWAPGPEQFFGPGTRLTVL.

This chain links TRBV27 with TRBJ1-2; D ambiguous. Germline V gives CDR1 MNHEY, CDR2 SMNVEV (reference sequence). CDR3 size: 15 residues. V lost 4 bases, J lost 7 bases, and 19 bases lay in between. In nucleotides, the CDR3 is TGTGCCAGCAGTTCCCACATCGGAGCGGTTGGTGGCTACACCTTC. As protein: CASSSHIGAVGGYTF.

The genes are TRBV28 and TRBJ2-7, with unresolved D. Germline CDR1 is MDHEN and CDR2 is SYDVKM. Trimming took off 6 bases at V and 6 bases at J, with 15 bases between the two ends. The CDR3 runs to 13 residues. CDR3 DNA: TGTGCCAGCAGCGACGACGAGCTGGGCGAGCAGTACTTC. Protein: CASSDDELGEQYF.

This sequence joins TRBV5-1 and TRBJ1-5; TRBD1 matches 7 bases. This CDR3 is 14 amino acids long. Trimming removed 4 bases from V and 5 bases from J; junction bases left unmatched: 6. Germline CDR1 and CDR2: SGHRS and YFSETQ. The CDR3 loop reads CASSPGQQDQPQHF. The DNA for the CDR3 is TGCGCCAGCAGCCCGGGACAGCAAGATCAGCCCCAGCATTTT. Supplemented by reference TRBV5-1 and TRBJ1-5, the full variable domain reads KAGVTQTPRYLIKTRGQQVTLSCSPISGHRSVSWYQQTPGQGLQFLFEYFSETQRNKGNFPGRFSGRQFSNSRSEMNVSTLELGDSALYLCASSPGQQDQPQHFGDGTRLSIL.

This clone has just one count. This chain joins TRBV5-4 and TRBJ1-4; 11 bases match TRBD1. The CDR3 consists of 14 residues. CDR1 and CDR2 from the germline V gene are SGHNT and YYREEE (reference sequence). Unmatched junction bases numbered 2, after V lost 4 bases and J lost 6 bases. The CDR3 here is CASSRGQGDEKLFF. The CDR3 region has the DNA TGTGCCAGCAGCAGGGGACAGGGGGATGAAAAACTGTTTTTT. Filled out from reference TRBV5-4 and TRBJ1-4, the complete variable domain reads ETGVTQSPTHLIKTRGQQVTLRCSSQSGHNTVSWYQQALGQGPQFIFQYYREEENGRGNFPPRFSGLQFPNYSSELNVNALELDDSALYLCASSRGQGDEKLFFGSGTQLSVL.

This clone appeared a few times. The chain employs TRBV6-5 and TRBJ2-7; tentative D call: TRBD1 (6 bases). Between the trimmed V and J ends, which lost 4 bases and 3 bases, there was a span of 10 bases. Germline V CDR1 and CDR2: MNHEY, SVGAGI. The CDR3 totals 13 residues. The CDR3 reads CASSLDRYYEQYF. CDR3 coding DNA: TGTGCCAGCAGTTTGGACAGATACTACGAGCAGTACTTC.

V gene TRBV18 combines with J gene TRBJ2-1; D is ambiguous. The CDR3 has 13 amino acids. V was trimmed by 3 bases and J by 8 bases, leaving 11 bases between them. The germline gives CDR1 KGHSH, CDR2 LQKENI. The CDR3 protein is CASSPTLADEQFF. The CDR3 nucleotides read TGTGCCAGCTCACCGACGCTTGCGGATGAGCAGTTCTTC.

The CDR3 reads CASSANFGNSRGSYEQYF. The CDR3 region has the DNA TGTGCCAGCAGTGCGAACTTCGGGAACAGTCGCGGTTCCTACGAGCAGTACTTC. This sequence joins TRBV25-1 and TRBJ2-7, with D perhaps matching TRBD2 (5 bases). Germline V gene sequence: CDR1 MGHDK, CDR2 SYGVNS. The CDR3 runs to 18 residues. Trimming cost V 4 bases and J 1 base, with 23 bases left between them.

The V gene is TRBV27, the J gene TRBJ2-2; tentatively, D is TRBD2 (6 bases). The CDR3 has 15 residues. Trimming shortened V by 4 bases and J by 3 bases, and 12 bases separated the two germline ends. CDR1 is MNHEY and CDR2 is SMNVEV in the germline V gene (reference sequence). The chain's CDR3 is CASSYTGVYTGELFF. The CDR3, as DNA: TGTGCCAGCAGTTATACGGGGGTTTACACCGGGGAGCTGTTTTTT.

This chain uses TRBV4-1 with TRBJ2-7; the D call may be TRBD1 or TRBD2 (5 bases each). The CDR3 runs 17 residues. CDR1 MGHRA and CDR2 YSYEKL come from the germline V gene. Trimming cost V 4 bases and J 7 bases, with 26 bases left between them. The CDR3: CASSLRGTPGSPREQYF. The CDR3 coding sequence is TGCGCCAGCAGCCTCCGGGGTACGCCAGGGTCCCCCAGGGAGCAGTACTTC.

The chain employs TRBV9 and TRBJ2-5, with D perhaps TRBD1 (6 bases). This CDR3 region has 18 residues. Germline CDR1 is SGDLS and CDR2 is YYNGEE. Between the trimmed V and J ends, which lost 0 bases and 3 bases, there was a span of 21 bases. The chain's CDR3 is CASSVAPQGPTPEETQYF. In DNA form, the CDR3 reads TGTGCCAGCAGCGTAGCACCACAGGGCCCTACTCCGGAAGAGACCCAGTACTTC.

This clone was seen just once. This chain uses TRBV5-1 with TRBJ2-7; TRBD1 aligns across 8 bases. In germline, CDR1 is SGHRS, CDR2 YFSETQ. V was clipped by 4 bases and J by 1 base; unmatched bases: 10. This CDR3 is built from 16 residues. Here the CDR3 reads CASSTGPDRESYEQYF. CDR3 nucleotide sequence: TGCGCCAGCAGCACGGGCCCGGACAGGGAGTCCTACGAGCAGTACTTC.